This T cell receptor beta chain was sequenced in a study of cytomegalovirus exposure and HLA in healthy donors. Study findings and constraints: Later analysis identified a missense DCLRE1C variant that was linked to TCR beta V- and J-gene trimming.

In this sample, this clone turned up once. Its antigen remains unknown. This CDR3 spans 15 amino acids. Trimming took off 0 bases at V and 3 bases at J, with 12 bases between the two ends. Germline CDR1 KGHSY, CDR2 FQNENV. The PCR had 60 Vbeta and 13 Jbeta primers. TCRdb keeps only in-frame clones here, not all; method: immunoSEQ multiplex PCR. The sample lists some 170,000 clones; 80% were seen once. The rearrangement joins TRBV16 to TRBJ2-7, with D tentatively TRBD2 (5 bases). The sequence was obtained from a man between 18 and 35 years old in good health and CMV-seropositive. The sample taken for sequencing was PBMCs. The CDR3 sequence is CASSQSGIPIYEQYF. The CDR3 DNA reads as TGTGCCAGCAGCCAATCCGGGATCCCTATCTACGAGCAGTACTTC.